This TCR beta chain was sequenced in a study of blood T cell repertoires in COVID-19. Study summary: Samples of COVID-19 (acute and convalescent) were obtained from the United States, Italy and Spain. The analysed material was cDNA or gDNA that came from T cells, B-cell-depleted T cells, or PBMCs.

Authors' analysis steps: Reference gene primer amplification gave nucleated cell count estimates. Assay: immunoSEQ multiplex PCR; the TCRdb copy retains only in-frame clones and omits some. Clone size and V and J calls were adopted from that table, with D and trimming inferred from the DNA. The sample consists of approximately 54,000 clones, around 84% of them appearing once. V gave up 6 bases and J gave up 11 bases; unmatched junction bases: 4. The CDR3 spans 13 residues. The germline V gene encodes CDR1 MDHEN and CDR2 SYDVKM. Sequenced material: peripheral blood. The gene calls are TRBV28 and TRBJ2-1, with TRBD2 matching 13 bases. The TCR originated in a man older than 75 with active COVID-19. The CDR3 region is CASRGLAGVQQFF. CDR3 nucleotide sequence: TGTGCCAGCAGAGGACTAGCGGGAGTTCAGCAGTTCTTC.